This T cell receptor beta chain was profiled in a study of T cells in Graves' hyperthyroidism and ophthalmopathy. Looking at the study overall: Sampling of peripheral blood happened at initial diagnosis, prior to any treatment. Whole-study findings and limits: Most thyroid clonotypes expanded above 0.001 were also detected in blood. Stable hyperthyroidism was separated from ophthalmopathy by a model based on 13 V-J features.

The sample holds a few counts of this clonotype. Its target is not known. The investigators amplified TCR beta CDR3 regions from RNA transcripts. HTBI primers were the set used in a first-round RT-PCR of the TCR CDR3. MiXCR was run by TCRdb on the multiplex PCR reads, yielding one entry per CDR3 protein. The data show 730,000 or so distinct CDR3 sequences, with roughly 20% seen just once and roughly a sixth held by the top ten. The PBMCs were taken from roughly 9.3 ml of fresh peripheral blood. This CDR3 region has 16 residues. Germline V gene lookup returns CDR1 SQVTM and CDR2 ANQGSEA. Trimming took 6 bases from V and 0 from J, leaving 18 bases between them.

The chain joins TRBV29-1 to TRBJ1-5, with a tentative D call TRBD1 (5 bases). This sequence originates from a woman aged 45-65 years with Graves' hyperthyroidism that later progressed to Graves' ophthalmopathy. Sample: blood. The CDR3 reads CSVSQGSSYSNQPQHF. The CDR3 bases are TGCAGCGTATCCCAGGGCTCAAGTTATAGCAATCAGCCCCAGCATTTT.